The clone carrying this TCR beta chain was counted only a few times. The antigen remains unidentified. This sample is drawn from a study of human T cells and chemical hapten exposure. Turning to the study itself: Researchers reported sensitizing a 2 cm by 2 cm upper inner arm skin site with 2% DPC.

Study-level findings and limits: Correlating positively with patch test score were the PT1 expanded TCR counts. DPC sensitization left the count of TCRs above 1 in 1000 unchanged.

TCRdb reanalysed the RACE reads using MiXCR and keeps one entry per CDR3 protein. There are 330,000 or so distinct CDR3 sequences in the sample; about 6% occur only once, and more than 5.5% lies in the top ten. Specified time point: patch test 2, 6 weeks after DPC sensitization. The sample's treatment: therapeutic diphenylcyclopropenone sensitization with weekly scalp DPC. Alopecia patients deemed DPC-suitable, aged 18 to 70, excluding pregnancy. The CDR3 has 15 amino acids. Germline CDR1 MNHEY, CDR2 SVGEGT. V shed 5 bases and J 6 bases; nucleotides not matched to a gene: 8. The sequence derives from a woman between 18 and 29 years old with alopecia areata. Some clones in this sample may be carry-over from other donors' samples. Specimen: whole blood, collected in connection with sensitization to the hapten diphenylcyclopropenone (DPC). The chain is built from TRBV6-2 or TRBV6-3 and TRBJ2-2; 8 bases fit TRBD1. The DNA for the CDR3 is TGTGCCAGCAGTGACGGACAGGGCGATTCCGGGGAGCTGTTTTTT. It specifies CASSDGQGDSGELFF.